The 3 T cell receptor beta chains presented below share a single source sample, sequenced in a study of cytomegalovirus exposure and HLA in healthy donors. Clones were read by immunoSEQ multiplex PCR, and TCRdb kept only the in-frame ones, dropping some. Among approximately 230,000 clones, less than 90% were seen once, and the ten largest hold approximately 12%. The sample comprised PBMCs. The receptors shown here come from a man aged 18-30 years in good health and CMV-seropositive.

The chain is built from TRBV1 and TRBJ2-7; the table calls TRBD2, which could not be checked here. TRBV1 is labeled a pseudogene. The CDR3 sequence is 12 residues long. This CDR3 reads CTSSQLAREQYF. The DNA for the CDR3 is TGCACCAGCAGCCAACTAGCGCGCGAGCAGTACTTC.

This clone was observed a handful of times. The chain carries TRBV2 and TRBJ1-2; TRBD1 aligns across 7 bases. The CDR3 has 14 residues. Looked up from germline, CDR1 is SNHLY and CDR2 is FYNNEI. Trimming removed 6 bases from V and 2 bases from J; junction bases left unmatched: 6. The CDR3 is CASRGADRNYGYTF. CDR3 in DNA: TGTGCCAGCAGAGGAGCGGACAGGAACTATGGCTACACCTTC. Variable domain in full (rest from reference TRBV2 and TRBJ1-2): EPEVTQTPSHQVTQMGQEVILRCVPISNHLYFYWYRQILGQKVEFLVSFYNNEISEKSEIFDDQFSVERPDGSNFTLKIRSTKLEDSAMYFCASRGADRNYGYTFGSGTRLTVV.

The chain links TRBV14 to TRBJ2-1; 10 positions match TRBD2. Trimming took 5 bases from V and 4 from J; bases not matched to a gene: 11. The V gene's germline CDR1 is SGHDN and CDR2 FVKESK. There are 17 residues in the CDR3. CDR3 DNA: TGTGCCAGCAGCTCCCCTCCTACTAGCGGGGCTTACAATGAGCAGTTCTTC. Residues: CASSSPPTSGAYNEQFF.